The rows below give T cell receptor beta chains drawn from one sample of a study of T-cell reconstitution after alpha-beta-depleted transplantation in children. A single record per CDR3 protein comes from TCRdb applying MiXCR to the PCR reads. The sample lists 120,000 or so distinct CDR3 sequences, 10% occurring once. This specimen consisted of PBMCs from the stem cell graft donor, obtained from the stem cell graft. The receptors come from a human donor who donated a stem cell graft to a child with acute lymphoblastic leukemia. CDR3s include the opening cysteine and the closing phenylalanine or tryptophan. The D gene is left open where the match is weak. Not every row has a clone size; where given, it reads once, few, many or a size class.

D,J,size,V,length,DNA,CDR3
TRBD1,TRBJ2-2,many,TRBV5-1,15,TGCGCCAGCAGCTCGAACGCAGGGGGAACCGGGGAGCTGTTTTTT,CASSSNAGGTGELFF
TRBD2,TRBJ2-2,NA,TRBV2,14,TGTGCCAGCGGAACCGGGACTAGAGCCGGGGAGCTGTTTTTT,CASGTGTRAGELFF
NA,TRBJ2-4,many,TRBV5-4,15,TGTGCCAGCAGCTCCCCTTCCCAGGCCAAAAACATTCAGTACTTC,CASSSPSQAKNIQYF
NA,TRBJ1-1,many,TRBV10-2,12,TGCGCCAGCAGTGAAGGGAGAGCTGAAGCTTTCTTT,CASSEGRAEAFF
TRBD1,TRBJ1-4,few,TRBV4-2,15,TGTGCCAGCAGCCAGGGACAGTCAACTAATGAAAAACTGTTTTTT,CASSQGQSTNEKLFF
TRBD1,TRBJ2-3,many,TRBV5-5,16,TGTGCCAGCAGCCCCTACACGGGACAGGTGGGAGATACGCAGTATTTT,CASSPYTGQVGDTQYF
NA,TRBJ2-5,many,TRBV7-2,15,TGTGCCAGCAGCTTAGGCCCAGCCCCCCAAGAGACCCAGTACTTC,CASSLGPAPQETQYF
NA,TRBJ1-5,many,TRBV5-6,14,TGTGCCAGCACCCTAGGCAGGTTTAATCAGCCCCAGCATTTT,CASTLGRFNQPQHF
TRBD2,TRBJ2-7,many,TRBV5-1,14,TGCGCCAGCAGCGCCGGGACTAGCGGGCTGAGGGAGTACTTC,CASSAGTSGLREYF
NA,TRBJ2-7,many,TRBV20-1,15,TGCAGTGCTAGAGACCATTCCCAACCGGGGAACGAGCAGTACTTC,CSARDHSQPGNEQYF
NA,TRBJ1-5,many,TRBV6-2/TRBV6-3,15,TGTGCCAGCAGTTACTCGGCCGAAAGCGGTCAGCCCCAGCATTTT,CASSYSAESGQPQHF
NA,TRBJ2-7,many,TRBV5-1,13,TGCGCCAGCAGCTTACGGAGCTCCTACGAGCAGTACTTC,CASSLRSSYEQYF
NA,TRBJ1-5,many,TRBV7-9,13,TGTGCCAGCAGTCCAGAACAGGGTCAGCCCCAGCATTTT,CASSPEQGQPQHF
TRBD2,TRBJ2-3,few,TRBV6-5,19,TGTGTCAGCAGTTCCTTCACTAGCGGGGGGGCCTCTAGCACAGATACGCAGTATTTT,CVSSSFTSGGASSTDTQYF
TRBD1,TRBJ1-2,many,TRBV9,14,TGTGCCAGCAGCGCGGGACAGGCTAACTATGGCTACACCTTC,CASSAGQANYGYTF
TRBD1,TRBJ2-1,many,TRBV19,14,TGTGCCAGTAGTCAACAGGACAGGGTTAGTGAGCAGTTCTTC,CASSQQDRVSEQFF
NA,TRBJ2-7,many,TRBV6-1,15,TGTGCCAGCAGTGAAGGTTGGGGGGGCGCGGACGAGCAGTACTTC,CASSEGWGGADEQYF
TRBD2,TRBJ2-7,many,TRBV5-1,15,TGCGCCAGCAGCCAAGGACTAGCGGGGGCAGCCGAGCAGTACTTC,CASSQGLAGAAEQYF
NA,TRBJ2-7,many,TRBV4-1,15,TGCGCCAGCAGCCAAGATAGGATAGCTCCCTACGAGCAGTACTTC,CASSQDRIAPYEQYF
NA,TRBJ1-1,few,TRBV5-1,14,TGCGCCAGCAGCCCATTACAGGGTAATGCTGAAGCTTTCTTT,CASSPLQGNAEAFF
NA,TRBJ1-2,few,TRBV7-9,15,TGTGCCAGCAGCCCCAGCGGTGCGGGGGCAGGCGGCTACACCTTC,CASSPSGAGAGGYTF
NA,TRBJ2-1,many,TRBV11-2,18,TGTGCCAGCAGCTTAGAGCCGTATCGAGGATTGGTCTACAATGAGCAGTTCTTC,CASSLEPYRGLVYNEQFF
TRBD1,TRBJ1-2,many,TRBV29-1,16,TGCAGCGTCCCCCTAACAGGGGGATTAGCTAACTATGGCTACACCTTC,CSVPLTGGLANYGYTF
NA,TRBJ2-3,many,TRBV4-1,15,TGCGCCAGCAGCCAAGATGCGAAGGCTGCAGATACGCAGTATTTT,CASSQDAKAADTQYF
NA,TRBJ2-7,many,TRBV11-2,14,TGTGCCAGCAGCTTAGGGACTGTGAGCTACGAGCAGTACTTC,CASSLGTVSYEQYF
TRBD1,TRBJ2-2,many,TRBV12-3/TRBV12-4,16,TGTGCCAGCAGTAGGGGACAGGGGGCCGGAACCGGGGAGCTGTTTTTT,CASSRGQGAGTGELFF
NA,TRBJ2-3,many,TRBV7-2,15,TGTGCCAGCAGCCCCGTTCGGGTAGGCACAGATACGCAGTATTTT,CASSPVRVGTDTQYF
NA,TRBJ2-7,many,TRBV16,13,TGTGCCAGCAGCCAATTATTGTACTACGAGCAGTACTTC,CASSQLLYYEQYF
NA,TRBJ1-5,many,TRBV7-2,13,TGTGCCAGCAGCTTACAACTAAATCAGCCCCAGCATTTT,CASSLQLNQPQHF
NA,TRBJ2-7,many,TRBV5-1,13,TGCGCCAGCAGCCCCTGGGGCGGGGACGAGCAGTACTTC,CASSPWGGDEQYF
TRBD1,TRBJ1-2,many,TRBV6-5,13,TGTGCCAGCAGTTTTACAGGGGGCGCGGGCTACACCTTC,CASSFTGGAGYTF
NA,TRBJ2-1,NA,TRBV3-1,17,TGTGCCAGCAGCCAAGATCAAGCAGGGTTGATCTACAATGAGCAGTTCTTC,CASSQDQAGLIYNEQFF
TRBD1,TRBJ1-5,many,TRBV5-6,15,TGTGCCAGCAGCGTGGGACAGAGCTACAATCAGCCCCAGCATTTT,CASSVGQSYNQPQHF
TRBD2,TRBJ2-2,many,TRBV19,14,TGTGCCAGTAGTAGGAAGCGGGAGACCGGGGAGCTGTTTTTT,CASSRKRETGELFF
NA,TRBJ2-7,many,TRBV13,15,TGTGCCAGCAGTCCGGGGCGCAGGGTGGCCTACGAGCAGTACTTC,CASSPGRRVAYEQYF
NA,TRBJ2-3,many,TRBV5-1,16,TGCGCCAGCAGCCCCAATTCCCAGCGGAACACAGATACGCAGTATTTT,CASSPNSQRNTDTQYF
NA,TRBJ2-3,many,TRBV15,13,TGTGCCACCAGCGGGGCGAAACCCTCAGCGCAGTATTTT,CATSGAKPSAQYF
NA,TRBJ1-2,many,TRBV12-3/TRBV12-4,12,TGTGCCAGCAGAACCGGGGGCTTAGGCTACACCTTC,CASRTGGLGYTF
NA,TRBJ1-2,many,TRBV30,14,TGTGCCTGGAGTTCCGGACAGCTCCCAGTTGGCTACACCTTC,CAWSSGQLPVGYTF
TRBD2,TRBJ2-7,many,TRBV12-3/TRBV12-4,14,TGTGCCAGCAGTTTTAGCGGGGGGAGGAACGAGCAGTACTTC,CASSFSGGRNEQYF
TRBD2,TRBJ2-2,many,TRBV4-1,21,TGCGCCAGCAAACCAAAACTCAGACTAGCGGGGGGCCCCGTGGCCACCGGGGAGCTGTTTTTT,CASKPKLRLAGGPVATGELFF
NA,TRBJ2-1,many,TRBV12-3/TRBV12-4,14,TGTGCCAGCAGTTTACCGGGGGAGAGGAATGAGCAGTTCTTC,CASSLPGERNEQFF
NA,TRBJ1-3,many,TRBV5-5,15,TGTGCCAGCAGCTTGGCCCCAGGGCCTGGAAACACCATATATTTT,CASSLAPGPGNTIYF
NA,TRBJ2-7,many,TRBV7-2,13,TGTGCCAGCAGCTTCCGGACGCCCTACGAGCAGTACTTC,CASSFRTPYEQYF
NA,TRBJ2-7,many,TRBV5-1,15,TGCGCCAGCAGCTTGGCCGGGACGGAGTTCTACGAGCAGTACTTC,CASSLAGTEFYEQYF
NA,TRBJ2-7,many,TRBV19,14,TGTGCCAGTAGTATGAGGCAGGGCAGCTACGAGCAGTACTTC,CASSMRQGSYEQYF
NA,TRBJ2-2,many,TRBV7-2,15,TGTGCCAGCAGCTTAGCGCGGGCAGGGACCGGGGAGCTGTTTTTT,CASSLARAGTGELFF
NA,TRBJ1-2,many,TRBV12-3/TRBV12-4,15,TGTGCCAGCAGTACCCTTGGGGCGGGGGGCTATGGCTACACCTTC,CASSTLGAGGYGYTF